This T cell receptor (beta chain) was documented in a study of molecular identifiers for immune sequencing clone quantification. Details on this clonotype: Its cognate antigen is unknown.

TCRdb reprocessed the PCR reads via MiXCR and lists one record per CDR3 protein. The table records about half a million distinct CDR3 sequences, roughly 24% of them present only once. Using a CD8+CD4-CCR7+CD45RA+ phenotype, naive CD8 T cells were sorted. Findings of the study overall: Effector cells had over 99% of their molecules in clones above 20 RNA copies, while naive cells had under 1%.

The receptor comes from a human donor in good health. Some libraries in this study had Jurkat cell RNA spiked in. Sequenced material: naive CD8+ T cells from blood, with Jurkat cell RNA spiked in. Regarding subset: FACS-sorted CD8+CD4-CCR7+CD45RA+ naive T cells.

Written as DNA, the CDR3 is TGTGCCAGCAGCCTAACCCCGGGACAGTCTGATGAGCAGTTCTTC. Translation gives CASSLTPGQSDEQFF. V usage is TRBV13 and J usage is TRBJ2-1; 7 bases align to TRBD1. Germline CDR1 PRHDT, CDR2 FYEKMQ (reference sequence). This CDR3 has 15 amino acids. Trimming cost V 5 bases and J 8 bases; bases outside gene matches: 12.